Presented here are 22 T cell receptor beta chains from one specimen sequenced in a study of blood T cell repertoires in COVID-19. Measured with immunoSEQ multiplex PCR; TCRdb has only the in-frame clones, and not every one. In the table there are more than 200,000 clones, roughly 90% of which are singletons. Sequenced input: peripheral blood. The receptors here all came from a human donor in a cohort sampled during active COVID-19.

Here the CDR3 reads CAWSVVGGLHEQYF. CDR3 nucleotides: TGTGCCTGGAGTGTAGTTGGAGGCCTGCACGAGCAGTACTTC. This rearrangement joins TRBV30 to TRBJ2-7; the D gene is possibly TRBD2 (5 bases). The ends were cut back, 0 bases at V and 5 bases at J, with 14 bases in the middle. Germline CDR1 reads GTSNPN; CDR2 reads SVGIG (reference sequence). The CDR3 has 14 amino acids. The whole variable domain, filled in from reference TRBV30 and TRBJ2-7, reads SQTIHQWPATLVQPVGSPLSLECTVEGTSNPNLYWYRQAAGRGLQLLFYSVGIGQISSEVPQNLSASRPQDRQFILSSKKLLLSDSGFYLCAWSVVGGLHEQYFGPGTRLTVT.

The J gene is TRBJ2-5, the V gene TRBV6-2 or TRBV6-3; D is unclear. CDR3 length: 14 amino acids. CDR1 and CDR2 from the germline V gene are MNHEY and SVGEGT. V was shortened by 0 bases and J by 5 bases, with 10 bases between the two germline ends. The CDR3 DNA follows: TGTGCCAGCAGTTACTCGAGAAGATCGGAGACCCAGTACTTC. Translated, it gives CASSYSRRSETQYF.

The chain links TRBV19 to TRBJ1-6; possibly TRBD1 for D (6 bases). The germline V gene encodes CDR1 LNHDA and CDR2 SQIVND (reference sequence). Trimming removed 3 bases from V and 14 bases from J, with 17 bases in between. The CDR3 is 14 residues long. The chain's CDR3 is CASSIRQETASLHF. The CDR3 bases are TGTGCCAGTAGTATCCGACAGGAGACCGCATCCCTCCACTTT.

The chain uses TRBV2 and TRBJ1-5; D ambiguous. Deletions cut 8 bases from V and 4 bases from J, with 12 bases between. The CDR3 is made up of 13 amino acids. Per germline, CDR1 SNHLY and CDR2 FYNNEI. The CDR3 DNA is TGTGCCAGCTCCGTTTACTATAATCAGCCCCAGCATTTT. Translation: CASSVYYNQPQHF. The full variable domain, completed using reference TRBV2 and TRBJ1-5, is EPEVTQTPSHQVTQMGQEVILRCVPISNHLYFYWYRQILGQKVEFLVSFYNNEISEKSEIFDDQFSVERPDGSNFTLKIRSTKLEDSAMYFCASSVYYNQPQHFGDGTRLSIL.

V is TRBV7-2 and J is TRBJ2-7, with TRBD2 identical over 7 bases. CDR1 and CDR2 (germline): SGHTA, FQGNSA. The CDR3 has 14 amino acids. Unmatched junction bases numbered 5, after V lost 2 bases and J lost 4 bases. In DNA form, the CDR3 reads TGTGCCAGCAGCTTACGGCGGGAGTGGTACGAGCAGTACTTC. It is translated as CASSLRREWYEQYF.

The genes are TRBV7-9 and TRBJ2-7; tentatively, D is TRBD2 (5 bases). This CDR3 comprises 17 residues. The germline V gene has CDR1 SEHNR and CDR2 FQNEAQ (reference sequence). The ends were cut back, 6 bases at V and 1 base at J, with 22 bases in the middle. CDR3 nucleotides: TGTGCCAGCAGTCGGGAACATTGGGGAAGTAGGTCCTACGAGCAGTACTTC. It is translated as CASSREHWGSRSYEQYF.

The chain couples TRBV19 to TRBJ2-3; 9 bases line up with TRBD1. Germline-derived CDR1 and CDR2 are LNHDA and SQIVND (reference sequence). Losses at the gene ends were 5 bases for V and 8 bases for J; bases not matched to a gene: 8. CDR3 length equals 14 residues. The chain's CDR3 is CASSGDRAPGTQYF. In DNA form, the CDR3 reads TGTGCCAGTAGTGGGGACAGGGCCCCGGGTACGCAGTATTTT.

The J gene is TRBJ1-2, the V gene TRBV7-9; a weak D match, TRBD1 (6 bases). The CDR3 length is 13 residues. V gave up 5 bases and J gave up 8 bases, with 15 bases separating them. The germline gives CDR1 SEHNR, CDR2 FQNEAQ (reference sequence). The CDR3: CASSPGGARGYTF. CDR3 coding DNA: TGTGCCAGCAGCCCGGGGGGGGCGCGCGGCTACACCTTC.

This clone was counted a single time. CDR3 in DNA: TGTGCCAGCTCCCAAGACAGAAATGAAAAACTGTTTTTT. It encodes CASSQDRNEKLFF. This rearrangement joins TRBV18 to TRBJ1-4; D is perhaps TRBD1 (5 bases). CDR1 is KGHSH and CDR2 is LQKENI in the germline V gene. The ends were cut back, 6 bases at V and 5 bases at J, with 10 bases in the middle. The CDR3 is 13 amino acids. Variable domain in full (rest from reference TRBV18 and TRBJ1-4): NAGVMQNPRHLVRRRGQEARLRCSPMKGHSHVYWYRQLPEEGLKFMVYLQKENIIDESGMPKERFSAEFPKEGPSILRIQQVVRGDSAAYFCASSQDRNEKLFFGSGTQLSVL.

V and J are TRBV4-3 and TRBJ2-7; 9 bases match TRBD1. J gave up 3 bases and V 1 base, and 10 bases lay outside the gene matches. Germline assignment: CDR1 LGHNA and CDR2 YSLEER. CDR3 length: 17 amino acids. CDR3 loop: CASSQGVRDRAVYEQYF. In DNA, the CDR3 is TGCGCCAGCAGCCAAGGGGTCCGGGACAGGGCGGTCTACGAGCAGTACTTC.

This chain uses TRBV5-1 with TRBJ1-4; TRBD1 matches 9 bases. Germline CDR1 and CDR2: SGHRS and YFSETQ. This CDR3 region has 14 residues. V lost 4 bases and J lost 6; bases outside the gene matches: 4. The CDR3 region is CASSHTGGYEKLFF. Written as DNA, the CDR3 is TGCGCCAGCAGCCACACAGGGGGCTATGAAAAACTGTTTTTT.

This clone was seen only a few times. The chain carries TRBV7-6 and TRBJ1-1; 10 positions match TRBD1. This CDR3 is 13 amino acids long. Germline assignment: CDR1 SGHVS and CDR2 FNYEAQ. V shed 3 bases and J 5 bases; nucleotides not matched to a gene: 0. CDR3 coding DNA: TGTGCCAGCAGCTTGGGACAGGGGACTGAAGCTTTCTTT. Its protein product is CASSLGQGTEAFF.

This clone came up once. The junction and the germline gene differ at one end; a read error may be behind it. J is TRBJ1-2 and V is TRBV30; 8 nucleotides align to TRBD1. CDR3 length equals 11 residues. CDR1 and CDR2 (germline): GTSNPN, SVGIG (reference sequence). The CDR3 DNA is TGCTCCATCAGGACAGGGTACGGCTACACCTTC. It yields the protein CSIRTGYGYTF.

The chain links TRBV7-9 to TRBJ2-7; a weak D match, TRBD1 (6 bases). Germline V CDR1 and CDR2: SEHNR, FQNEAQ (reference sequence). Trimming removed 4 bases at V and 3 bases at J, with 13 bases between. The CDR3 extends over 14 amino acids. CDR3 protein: CASSSSGHLYEQYF. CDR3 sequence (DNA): TGTGCCAGCAGCTCCTCGGGACACCTCTACGAGCAGTACTTC.

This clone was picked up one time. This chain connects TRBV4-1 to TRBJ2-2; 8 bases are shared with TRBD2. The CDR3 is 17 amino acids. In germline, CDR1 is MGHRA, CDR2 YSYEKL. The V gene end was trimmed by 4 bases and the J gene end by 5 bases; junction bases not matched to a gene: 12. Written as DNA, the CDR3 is TGCGCCAGCAGCCCCTCCACTCAGCGGGAGACTACCGGGGAGCTGTTTTTT. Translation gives CASSPSTQRETTGELFF.

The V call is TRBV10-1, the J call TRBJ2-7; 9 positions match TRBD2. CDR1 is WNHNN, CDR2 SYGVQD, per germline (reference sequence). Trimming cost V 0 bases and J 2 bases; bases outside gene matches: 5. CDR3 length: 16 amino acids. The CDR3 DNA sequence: TGCGCCAGCAGTGAGTCCAGCGGGGGGTTTACCTACGAGCAGTACTTC. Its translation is CASSESSGGFTYEQYF.

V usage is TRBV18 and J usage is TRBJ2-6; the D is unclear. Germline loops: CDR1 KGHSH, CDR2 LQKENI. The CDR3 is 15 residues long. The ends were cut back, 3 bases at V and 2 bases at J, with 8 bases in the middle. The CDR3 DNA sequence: TGTGCCAGCTCACCCCCCCTACCTGGGGCCAACGTCCTGACTTTC. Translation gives CASSPPLPGANVLTF.

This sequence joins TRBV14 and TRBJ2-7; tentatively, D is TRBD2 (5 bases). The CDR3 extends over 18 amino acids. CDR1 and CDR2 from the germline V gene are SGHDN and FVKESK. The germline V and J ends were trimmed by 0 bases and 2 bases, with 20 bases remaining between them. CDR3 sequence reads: CASSQDLEGAPWPYEQYF. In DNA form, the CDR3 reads TGTGCCAGCAGCCAAGATCTAGAGGGAGCCCCCTGGCCCTACGAGCAGTACTTC.

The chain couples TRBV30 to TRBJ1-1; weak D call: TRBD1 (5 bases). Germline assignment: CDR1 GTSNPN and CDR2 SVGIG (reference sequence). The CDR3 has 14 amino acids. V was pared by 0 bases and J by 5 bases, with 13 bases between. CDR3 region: CAWSVSSGKTEAFF. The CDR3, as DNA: TGTGCCTGGAGTGTATCTTCAGGGAAGACTGAAGCTTTCTTT. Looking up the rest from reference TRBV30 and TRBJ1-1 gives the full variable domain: SQTIHQWPATLVQPVGSPLSLECTVEGTSNPNLYWYRQAAGRGLQLLFYSVGIGQISSEVPQNLSASRPQDRQFILSSKKLLLSDSGFYLCAWSVSSGKTEAFFGQGTRLTVV.

CDR3 loop: CASSLDRGGGYTF. CDR3 bases: TGTGCCAGCAGTTTGGACAGGGGCGGTGGCTACACCTTC. The chain recombines TRBV27 with TRBJ1-2; 9 nucleotides align to TRBD1. This CDR3 comprises 13 residues. Germline V gene lookup returns CDR1 MNHEY and CDR2 SMNVEV (reference sequence). V was clipped by 3 bases and J by 7 bases; unmatched bases: 3.

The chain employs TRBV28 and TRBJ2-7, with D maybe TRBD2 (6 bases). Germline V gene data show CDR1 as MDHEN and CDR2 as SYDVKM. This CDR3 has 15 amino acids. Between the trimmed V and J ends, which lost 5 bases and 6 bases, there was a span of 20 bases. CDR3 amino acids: CASSPPRGGNPEQYF. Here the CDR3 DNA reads TGTGCCAGCAGTCCCCCCCGTGGGGGGAACCCCGAGCAGTACTTC.

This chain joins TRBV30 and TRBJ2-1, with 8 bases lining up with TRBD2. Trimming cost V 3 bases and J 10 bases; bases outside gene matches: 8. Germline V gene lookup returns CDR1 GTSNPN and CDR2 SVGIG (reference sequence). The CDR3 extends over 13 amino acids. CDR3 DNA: TGTGCCTGGAGGCGGGCAGCGGGGGTCGAGCAGTTCTTC. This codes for CAWRRAAGVEQFF.